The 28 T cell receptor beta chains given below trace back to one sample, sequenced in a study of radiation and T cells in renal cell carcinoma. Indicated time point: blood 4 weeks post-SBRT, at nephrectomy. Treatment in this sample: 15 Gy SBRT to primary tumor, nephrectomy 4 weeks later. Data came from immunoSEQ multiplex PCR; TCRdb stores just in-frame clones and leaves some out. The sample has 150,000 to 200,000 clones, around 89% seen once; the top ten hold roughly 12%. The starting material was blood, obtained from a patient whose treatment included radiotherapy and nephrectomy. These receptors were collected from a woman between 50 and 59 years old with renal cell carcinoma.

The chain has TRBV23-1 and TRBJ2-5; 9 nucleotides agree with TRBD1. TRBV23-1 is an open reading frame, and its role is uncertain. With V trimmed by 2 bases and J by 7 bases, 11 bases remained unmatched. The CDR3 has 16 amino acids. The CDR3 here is CASSQPIGQGTLTQYF. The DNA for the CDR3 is TGCGCCAGCAGTCAACCGATCGGACAGGGGACTTTGACCCAGTACTTC.

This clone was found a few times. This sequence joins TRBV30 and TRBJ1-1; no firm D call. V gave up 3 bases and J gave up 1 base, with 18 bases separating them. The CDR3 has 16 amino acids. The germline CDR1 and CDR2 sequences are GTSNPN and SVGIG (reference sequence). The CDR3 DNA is TGTGCCTGGAGCCGACCATCTCCTAGAGAGAACACTGAAGCTTTCTTT. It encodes CAWSRPSPRENTEAFF.

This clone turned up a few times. The chain's CDR3 is CASSEIQREAFF. DNA for the CDR3: TGTGCCAGCAGTGAGATACAACGAGAAGCTTTCTTT. The chain couples TRBV6-1 to TRBJ1-1; unclear D gene. Germline assignment: CDR1 MNHNS and CDR2 SASEGT. This CDR3 is built from 12 residues. V gave up 3 bases and J gave up 8 bases, with 10 bases separating them.

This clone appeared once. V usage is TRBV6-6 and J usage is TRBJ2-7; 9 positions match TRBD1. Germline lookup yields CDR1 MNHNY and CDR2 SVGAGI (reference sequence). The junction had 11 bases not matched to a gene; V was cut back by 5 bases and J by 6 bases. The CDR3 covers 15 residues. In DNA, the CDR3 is TGTGCCAGCAGTACAGGGGGCGCCCTTTGGGGCGAGCAGTACTTC. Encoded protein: CASSTGGALWGEQYF.

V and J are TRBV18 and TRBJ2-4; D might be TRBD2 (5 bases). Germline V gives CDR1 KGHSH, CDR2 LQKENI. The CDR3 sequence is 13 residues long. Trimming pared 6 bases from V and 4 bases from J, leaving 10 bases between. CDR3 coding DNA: TGTGCCAGCTCTAGGGAGAGGAAAAACATTCAGTACTTC. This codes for CASSRERKNIQYF.

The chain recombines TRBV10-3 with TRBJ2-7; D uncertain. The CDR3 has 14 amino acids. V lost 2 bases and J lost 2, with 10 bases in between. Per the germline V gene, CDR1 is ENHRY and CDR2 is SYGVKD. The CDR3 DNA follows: TGTGCCATCAGTGAGAATGGGCAGACCTACGAGCAGTACTTC. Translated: CAISENGQTYEQYF.

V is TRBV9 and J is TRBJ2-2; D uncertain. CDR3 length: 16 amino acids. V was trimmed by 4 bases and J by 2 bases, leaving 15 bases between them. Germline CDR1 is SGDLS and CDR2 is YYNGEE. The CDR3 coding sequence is TGTGCCAGCAGCTCTGGAACGGAGCGTAACACCGGGGAGCTGTTTTTT. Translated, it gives CASSSGTERNTGELFF.

The CDR3 bases are TGTGCCAGTCAGGACCGGACAGGGGCTAACACTGAAGCTTTCTTT. Its protein is CASQDRTGANTEAFF. The rearrangement joins TRBV19 to TRBJ1-1; TRBD1 aligns across 9 bases. Trimming at V came to 8 bases and at J to 2 bases, leaving 9 bases not matched to a gene. In germline, CDR1 is LNHDA, CDR2 SQIVND (reference sequence). The CDR3 loop spans 15 amino acids.

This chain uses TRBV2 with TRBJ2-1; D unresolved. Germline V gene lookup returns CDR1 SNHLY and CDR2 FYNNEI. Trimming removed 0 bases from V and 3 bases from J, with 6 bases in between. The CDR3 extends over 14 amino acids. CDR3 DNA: TGTGCCAGCAGTGAAGCGTTTGTCTACAATGAGCAGTTCTTC. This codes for CASSEAFVYNEQFF.

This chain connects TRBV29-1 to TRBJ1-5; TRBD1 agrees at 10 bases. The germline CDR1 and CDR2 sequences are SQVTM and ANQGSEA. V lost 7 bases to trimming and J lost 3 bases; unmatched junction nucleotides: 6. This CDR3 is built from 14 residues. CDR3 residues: CSAVGQGNNQPQHF. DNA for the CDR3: TGCAGCGCCGTGGGACAGGGGAACAATCAGCCCCAGCATTTT.

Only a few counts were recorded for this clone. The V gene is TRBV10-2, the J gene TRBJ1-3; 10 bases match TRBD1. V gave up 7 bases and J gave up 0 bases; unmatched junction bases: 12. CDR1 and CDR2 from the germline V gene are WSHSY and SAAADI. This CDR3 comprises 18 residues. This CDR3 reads CASTRDRGFGDSGNTIYF. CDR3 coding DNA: TGCGCCAGCACTAGGGACAGGGGTTTCGGGGACTCTGGAAACACCATATATTTT.

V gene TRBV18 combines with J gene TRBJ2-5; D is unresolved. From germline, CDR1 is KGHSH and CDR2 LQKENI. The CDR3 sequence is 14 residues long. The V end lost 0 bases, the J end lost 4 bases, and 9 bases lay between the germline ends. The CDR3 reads CASSPPESRETQYF. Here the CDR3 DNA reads TGTGCCAGCTCACCACCGGAGAGCCGAGAGACCCAGTACTTC.

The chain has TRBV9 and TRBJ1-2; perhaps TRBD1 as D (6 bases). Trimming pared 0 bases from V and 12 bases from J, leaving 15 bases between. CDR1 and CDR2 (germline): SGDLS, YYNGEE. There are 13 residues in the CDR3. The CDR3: CASSVDGRGGHTF. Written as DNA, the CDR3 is TGTGCCAGCAGCGTAGATGGCAGGGGAGGACACACCTTC.

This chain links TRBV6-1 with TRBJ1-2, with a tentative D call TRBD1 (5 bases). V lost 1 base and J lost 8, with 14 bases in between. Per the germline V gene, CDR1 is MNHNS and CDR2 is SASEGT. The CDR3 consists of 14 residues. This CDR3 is CASSEGRGTGGYTF. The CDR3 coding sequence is TGTGCCAGCAGTGAAGGACGGGGGACCGGGGGCTACACCTTC.

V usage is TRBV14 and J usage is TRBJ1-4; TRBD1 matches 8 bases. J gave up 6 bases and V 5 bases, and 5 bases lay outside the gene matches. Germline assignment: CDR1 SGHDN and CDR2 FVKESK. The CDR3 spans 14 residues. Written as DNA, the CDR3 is TGTGCCAGCAGCTATGACAGGGGAGATGAAAAACTGTTTTTT. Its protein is CASSYDRGDEKLFF.

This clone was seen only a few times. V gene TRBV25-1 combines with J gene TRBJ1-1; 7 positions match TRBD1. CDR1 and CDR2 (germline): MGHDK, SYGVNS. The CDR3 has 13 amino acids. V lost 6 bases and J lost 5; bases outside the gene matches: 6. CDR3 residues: CASSSRGLTEAFF. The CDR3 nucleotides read TGTGCCAGCAGCTCCAGGGGGTTAACTGAAGCTTTCTTT.

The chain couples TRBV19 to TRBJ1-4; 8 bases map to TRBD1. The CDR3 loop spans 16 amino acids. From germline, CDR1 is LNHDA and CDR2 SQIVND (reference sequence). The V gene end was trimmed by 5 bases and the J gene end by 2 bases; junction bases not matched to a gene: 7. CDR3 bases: TGTGCCAGTAGTGACGGACAGGGTAGTACTAATGAAAAACTGTTTTTT. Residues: CASSDGQGSTNEKLFF.

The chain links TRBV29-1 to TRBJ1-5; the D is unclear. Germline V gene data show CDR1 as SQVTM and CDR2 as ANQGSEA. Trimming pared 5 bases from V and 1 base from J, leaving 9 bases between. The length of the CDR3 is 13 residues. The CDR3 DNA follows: TGCAGCGTTTTATCAGTGAGCAATCAGCCCCAGCATTTT. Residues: CSVLSVSNQPQHF.

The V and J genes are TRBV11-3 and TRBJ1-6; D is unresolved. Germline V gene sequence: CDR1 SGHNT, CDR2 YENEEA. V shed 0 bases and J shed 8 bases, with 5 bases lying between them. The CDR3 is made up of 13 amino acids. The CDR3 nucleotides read TGTGCCAGCAGCTTAGAACGTGATTCACCCCTCCACTTT. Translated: CASSLERDSPLHF. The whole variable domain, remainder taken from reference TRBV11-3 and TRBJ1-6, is EAGVVQSPRYKIIEKKQPVAFWCNPISGHNTLYWYLQNLGQGPELLIRYENEEAVDDSQLPKDRFSAERLKGVDSTLKIQPAELGDSAVYLCASSLERDSPLHFGNGTRLTVT.

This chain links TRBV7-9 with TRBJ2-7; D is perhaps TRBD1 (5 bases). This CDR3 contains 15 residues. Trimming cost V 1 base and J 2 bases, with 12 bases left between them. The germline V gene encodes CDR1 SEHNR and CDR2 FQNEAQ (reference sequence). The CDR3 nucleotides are TGTGCCAGCAGCTTAGTTGCCAGGGTCCCCTACGAGCAGTACTTC. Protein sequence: CASSLVARVPYEQYF.

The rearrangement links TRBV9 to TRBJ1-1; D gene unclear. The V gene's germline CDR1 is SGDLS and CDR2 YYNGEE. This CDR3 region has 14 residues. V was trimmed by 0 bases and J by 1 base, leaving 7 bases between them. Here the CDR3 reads CASSVVIENTEAFF. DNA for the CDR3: TGTGCCAGCAGCGTAGTTATCGAGAACACTGAAGCTTTCTTT.

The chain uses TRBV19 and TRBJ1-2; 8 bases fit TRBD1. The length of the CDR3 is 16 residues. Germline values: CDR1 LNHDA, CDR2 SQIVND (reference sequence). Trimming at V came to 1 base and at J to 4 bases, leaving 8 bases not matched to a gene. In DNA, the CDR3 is TGTGCCAGTAGTATAGCCGGGACAGGTACCTTCTATGGCTACACCTTC. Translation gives CASSIAGTGTFYGYTF.

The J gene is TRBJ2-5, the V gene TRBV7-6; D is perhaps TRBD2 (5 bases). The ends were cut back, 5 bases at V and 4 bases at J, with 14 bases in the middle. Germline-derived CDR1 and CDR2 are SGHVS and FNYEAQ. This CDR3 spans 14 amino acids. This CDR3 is CASSPLVGGETQYF. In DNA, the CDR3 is TGTGCCAGCAGCCCATTGGTCGGAGGAGAGACCCAGTACTTC. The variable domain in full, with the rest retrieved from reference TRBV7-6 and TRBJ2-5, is GAGVSQSPRYKVTKRGQDVALRCDPISGHVSLYWYRQALGQGPEFLTYFNYEAQQDKSGLPNDRFSAERPEGSISTLTIQRTEQRDSAMYRCASSPLVGGETQYFGPGTRLLVL.

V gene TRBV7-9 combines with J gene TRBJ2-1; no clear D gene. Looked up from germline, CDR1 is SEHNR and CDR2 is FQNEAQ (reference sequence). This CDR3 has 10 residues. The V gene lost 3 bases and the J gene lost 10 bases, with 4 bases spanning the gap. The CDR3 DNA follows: TGTGCCAGCAGCTTCCACGAGCAGTTCTTC. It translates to CASSFHEQFF.

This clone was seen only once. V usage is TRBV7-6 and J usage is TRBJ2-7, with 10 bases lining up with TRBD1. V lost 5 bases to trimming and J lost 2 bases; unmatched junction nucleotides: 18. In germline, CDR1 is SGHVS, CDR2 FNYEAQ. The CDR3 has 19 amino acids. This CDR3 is CASSQQLLSGTGVAYEQYF. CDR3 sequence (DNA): TGTGCCAGCAGCCAACAACTGCTCTCTGGGACAGGGGTGGCCTACGAGCAGTACTTC.

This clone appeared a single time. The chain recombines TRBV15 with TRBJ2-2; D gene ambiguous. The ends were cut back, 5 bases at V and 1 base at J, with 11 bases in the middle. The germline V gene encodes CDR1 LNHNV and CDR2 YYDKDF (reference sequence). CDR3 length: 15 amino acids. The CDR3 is CATSFGRLNTGELFF. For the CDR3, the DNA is TGTGCCACCAGCTTTGGCAGGCTGAACACCGGGGAGCTGTTTTTT.

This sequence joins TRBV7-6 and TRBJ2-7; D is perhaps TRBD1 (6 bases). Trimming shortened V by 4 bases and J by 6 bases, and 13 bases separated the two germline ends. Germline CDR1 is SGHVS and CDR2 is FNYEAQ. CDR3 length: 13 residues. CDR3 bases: TGTGCCAGCAGCTCGAGGACAGCCCTCGAGCAGTACTTC. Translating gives CASSSRTALEQYF.

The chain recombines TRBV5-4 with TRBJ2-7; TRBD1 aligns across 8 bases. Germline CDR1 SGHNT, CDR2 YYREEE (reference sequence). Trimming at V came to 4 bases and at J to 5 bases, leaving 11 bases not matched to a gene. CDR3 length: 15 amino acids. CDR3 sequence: CASSPWTGFSDEQYF. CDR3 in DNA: TGTGCCAGCAGCCCTTGGACAGGGTTTAGCGACGAGCAGTACTTC.